This T cell receptor (beta chain) is from a study of shared clonotypes between healthy human individuals (dated by TCRdb to the early 2020s). Regarding the complete study: The cohort included a few men and two women between 18 and 49 years of age. Blood TCR repertoires of a handful of healthy adults were deeply sequenced to estimate repertoire size and the extent of clonotype sharing between individuals. To increase sequencing depth and limit assay-specific biases, TCR repertoire library preparation and sequencing were carried out by different laboratories using diverse techniques. For each donor, three plates each were used for CD4 naive and CD4 memory, two plates were used for CD8 naive, and one plate was used for CD8 memory. Each donor's leukapheresis produced roughly between roughly 0.85 and 9 billion PBMCs. Results the study describes overall, beyond this receptor: Based on pairwise subsampling, the degree of clonotype sharing among donors was expected to be affected by sequencing depth. Estimated clonotype richness was generally larger for naive than for memory subsets. Only blood was sampled, and tissue TCR repertoires likely differ from those in blood. Even with the large sequencing depth, rarefaction of the sorted-subset datasets indicated that sequencing was incomplete. Sharing across a few donors was observed for roughly 5% of naive CD4, over 3% of naive CD8, about 2.3% of memory CD4, and around 0.4% of memory CD8 clonotypes. Because the study included only a small number of donors, the genetic and exposure-history diversity represented was limited. Higher generation probabilities were observed for clonotypes shared by all four sorted-subset donors than for non-shared clonotypes.

CD8 naive samples consisted of CD45RO-negative cells that were positively selected for CCR7, yielding a CD45RA+CCR7+ population without TemRA cells. Donors were healthy HIV-negative adults with no recently reported acute infections or vaccinations. Every donor was a Caucasian adult living in Nashville, Tennessee, USA. Blood was collected by leukapheresis, and PBMCs were isolated by Ficoll-Histopaque density gradient centrifugation and then cryopreserved in liquid nitrogen vapor phase. Purity and quantity of every magnetically sorted T cell population were checked by analytical flow cytometry. From each sorted fraction, genomic DNA was isolated and quantified by UV absorbance on a Nanodrop 2000c. This clone was seen once. Its recognized antigen is unknown. No base quality values were provided; no much bigger clone lies one nucleotide off. Using the deep immunoSEQ assay, TCR CDR3 regions were amplified from genomic DNA by multiplex PCR. Extracted genomic DNA from each cell subset was spread evenly across all wells of several immunoSEQ 96-well plates, with each plate serving as a replicate. For sorted subsets, each replicate PCR was loaded with about 0.2 ug genomic DNA, equivalent to 25,000 to 30,000 T cell genomes. Purified libraries were quantified with a Qubit 3.0 fluorometer, sized on a Bioanalyzer 2100, and re-quantified with the KAPA Library Quantification kit. Every immunoSEQ 96-well plate was sequenced on a separate single-read 150-cycle Illumina NextSeq 550 flow cell. Processing in the source paper ran as follows. Because the immunoSEQ output held only junctional sequences and lacked quality scores, the filtering could not match the filtering applied to full-length reads. Sequences were annotated with PyIR, a Python wrapper for IgBLAST v1.9, and V/J genes and CDR3 were assigned using IMGT germline references. Reads were removed for weak V/J assignments (E-value above 1e-6), missing CDR3, stop codons, out-of-frame junctions, or ambiguous translated residues. V3J clonotypes were defined by identical inferred V gene, J gene, and CDR3 amino acid sequence. To compute the percentage overlap between repertoires, the number of shared unique clonotypes was divided by the size of the smaller repertoire. Three approaches were used to assess repertoire richness: RTK rarefaction, the Chao1 estimator, and Recon v2.1 estimates of unobserved clonotypes. Generation probabilities for all TCRbeta clonotypes obtained by the gDNA method from four donors were computed using OLGA. Sourced from immuneACCESS, this table was stored by TCRdb with only in-frame sequences that have V and J called. A share of the clones is absent; for the studies checked, an unresolved V gene accounts for under half, and the remainder has no known explanation. D and trimming come from the DNA, and the V and J calls and clone size come from that table. The sample profile shows about 820,000 clones; 90% to 95% of them were found once. Around 24% of the sample comes from the top ten.

Input material: naive CD8+ T cells sorted from blood. This specimen's cell subset or site label, per the study, means: CD45RA+CCR7+. The sequence derives from a man younger than 45 in good health.

The DNA sequence is given as TGTGCCAGCAGCTTAAGCCCCCGCTTAGCGGGGGAGGGATACAATGAGCAGTTCTTC. Translated, it reads CASSLSPRLAGEGYNEQFF. The chain was built from TRBV14 and TRBJ2-1, and 9 junction bases match TRBD2. The CDR3, cysteine through phenylalanine, is 19 amino acids long. Only the CDR3 DNA is retained, 57 bases long and in frame from the first base. The germline V gene provides CDR1 SGHDN and CDR2 FVKESK. Trimming removed 5 bases from V and 4 bases from J; the gene matches leave 18 bases unexplained.